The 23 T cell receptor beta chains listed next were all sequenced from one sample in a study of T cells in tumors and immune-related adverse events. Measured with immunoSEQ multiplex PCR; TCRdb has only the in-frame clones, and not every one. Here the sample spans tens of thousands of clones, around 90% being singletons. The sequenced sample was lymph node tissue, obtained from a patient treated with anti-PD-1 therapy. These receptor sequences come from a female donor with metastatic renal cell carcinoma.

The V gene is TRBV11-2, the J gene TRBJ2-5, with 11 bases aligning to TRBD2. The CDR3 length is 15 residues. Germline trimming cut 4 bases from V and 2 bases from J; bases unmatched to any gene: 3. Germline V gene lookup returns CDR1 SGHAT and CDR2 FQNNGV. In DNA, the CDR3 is TGTGCCAGCAGCTCATTAGCGGGGGGGCAAGAGACCCAGTACTTC. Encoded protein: CASSSLAGGQETQYF.

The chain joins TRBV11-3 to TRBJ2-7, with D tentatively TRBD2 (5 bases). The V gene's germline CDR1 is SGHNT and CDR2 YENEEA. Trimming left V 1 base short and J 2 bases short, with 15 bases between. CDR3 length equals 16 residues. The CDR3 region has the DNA TGTGCCAGCAGCTTAGGACCGGACTCGGGGACCTACGAGCAGTACTTC. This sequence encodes CASSLGPDSGTYEQYF.

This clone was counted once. This chain's CDR3 is CGTSGTTAYEQYF. CDR3 sequence (DNA): TGTGGGACTAGCGGGACCACGGCCTACGAGCAGTACTTC. V usage is TRBV2 and J usage is TRBJ2-7; 12 nucleotides match TRBD2. The CDR3 runs 13 residues. Germline V gene lookup returns CDR1 SNHLY and CDR2 FYNNEI. The full variable domain, with the rest looked up from reference TRBV2 and TRBJ2-7, is EPEVTQTPSHQVTQMGQEVILRCVPISNHLYFYWYRQILGQKVEFLVSFYNNEISEKSEIFDDQFSVERPDGSNFTLKIRSTKLEDSAMYFCGTSGTTAYEQYFGPGTRLTVT.

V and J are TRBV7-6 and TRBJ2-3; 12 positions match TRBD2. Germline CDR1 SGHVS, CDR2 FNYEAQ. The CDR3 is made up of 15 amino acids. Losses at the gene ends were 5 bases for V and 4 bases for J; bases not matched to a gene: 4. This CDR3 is CASSPLAGGPDTQYF. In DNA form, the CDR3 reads TGTGCCAGCAGCCCACTAGCGGGGGGCCCAGATACGCAGTATTTT.

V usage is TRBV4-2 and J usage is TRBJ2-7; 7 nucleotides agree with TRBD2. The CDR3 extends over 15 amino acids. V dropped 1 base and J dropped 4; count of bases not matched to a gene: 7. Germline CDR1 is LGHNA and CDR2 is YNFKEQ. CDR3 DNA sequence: TGTGCCAGCAGCCAAGCCACGGGCGGGAGTTACGAGCAGTACTTC. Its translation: CASSQATGGSYEQYF.

The CDR3 DNA reads as TGTGCCAGCAGCGCGCCGGGACAGGGGGCAGAGCAGTACTTC. As protein: CASSAPGQGAEQYF. The chain links TRBV7-9 to TRBJ2-7, with TRBD1 matching 12 bases. Germline V gives CDR1 SEHNR, CDR2 FQNEAQ (reference sequence). V lost 5 bases, J lost 7 bases, and 6 bases stayed unmatched. CDR3 length equals 14 residues.

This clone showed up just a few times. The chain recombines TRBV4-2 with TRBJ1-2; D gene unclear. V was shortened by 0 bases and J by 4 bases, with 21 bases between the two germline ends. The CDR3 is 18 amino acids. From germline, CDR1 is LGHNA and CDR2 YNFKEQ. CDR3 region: CASSQDIPVGATAYGYTF. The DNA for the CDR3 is TGTGCCAGCAGCCAAGATATTCCCGTGGGCGCCACTGCCTATGGCTACACCTTC.

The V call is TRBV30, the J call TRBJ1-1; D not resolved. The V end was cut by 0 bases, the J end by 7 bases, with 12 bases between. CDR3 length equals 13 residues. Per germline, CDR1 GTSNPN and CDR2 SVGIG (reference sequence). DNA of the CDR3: TGTGCCTGGAGTGTATATTTTACAGATGAAGCTTTCTTT. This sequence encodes CAWSVYFTDEAFF.

The CDR3 bases are TGTGCCAGCAGTTTACGGGCGGGGGAGAACACTGAAGCTTTCTTT. Encoded protein: CASSLRAGENTEAFF. V usage is TRBV28 and J usage is TRBJ1-1, with a possible D match to TRBD1 (5 bases). CDR3 length: 15 amino acids. Germline lookup yields CDR1 MDHEN and CDR2 SYDVKM. Trimming removed 2 bases at V and 1 base at J, with 11 bases between.

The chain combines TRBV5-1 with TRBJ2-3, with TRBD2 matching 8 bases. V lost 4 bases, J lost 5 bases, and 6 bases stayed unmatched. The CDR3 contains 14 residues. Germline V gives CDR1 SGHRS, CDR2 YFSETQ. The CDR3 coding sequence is TGCGCCAGCAGCCTCAATCGGGAGGGAGATACGCAGTATTTT. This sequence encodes CASSLNREGDTQYF.

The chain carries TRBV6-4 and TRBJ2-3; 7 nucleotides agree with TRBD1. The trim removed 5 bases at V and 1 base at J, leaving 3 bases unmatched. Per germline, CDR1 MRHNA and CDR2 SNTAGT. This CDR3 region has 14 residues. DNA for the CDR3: TGTGCCAGCAGTCGCGACAGGGGCACAGATACGCAGTATTTT. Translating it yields CASSRDRGTDTQYF.

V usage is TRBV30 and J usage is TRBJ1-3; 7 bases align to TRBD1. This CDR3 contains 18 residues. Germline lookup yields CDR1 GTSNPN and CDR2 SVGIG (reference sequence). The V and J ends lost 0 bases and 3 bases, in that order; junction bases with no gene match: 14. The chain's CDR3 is CAWSVFRRQGERGNTIYF. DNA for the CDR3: TGTGCCTGGAGTGTATTTCGACGTCAGGGGGAACGTGGAAACACCATATATTTT.

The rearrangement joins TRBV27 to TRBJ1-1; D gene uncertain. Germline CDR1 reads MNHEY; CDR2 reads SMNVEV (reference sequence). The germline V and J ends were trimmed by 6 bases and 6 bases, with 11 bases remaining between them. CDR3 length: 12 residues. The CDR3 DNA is TGTGCCAGCAGCCGTGCGGGGTCTGAAGCTTTCTTT. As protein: CASSRAGSEAFF.

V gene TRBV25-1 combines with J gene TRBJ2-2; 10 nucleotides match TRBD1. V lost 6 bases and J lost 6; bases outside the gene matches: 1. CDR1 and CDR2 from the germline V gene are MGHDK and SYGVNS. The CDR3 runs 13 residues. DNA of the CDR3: TGTGCCAGCAGGGACAGGGGGTCCGGGGAGCTGTTTTTT. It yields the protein CASRDRGSGELFF.

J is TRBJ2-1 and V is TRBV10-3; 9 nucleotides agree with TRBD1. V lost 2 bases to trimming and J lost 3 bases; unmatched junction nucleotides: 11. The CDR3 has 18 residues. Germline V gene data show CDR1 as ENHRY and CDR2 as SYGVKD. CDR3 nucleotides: TGTGCCATCAGTGAGCCGGGCCTCCGGGACAGGGACTACAATGAGCAGTTCTTC. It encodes CAISEPGLRDRDYNEQFF.

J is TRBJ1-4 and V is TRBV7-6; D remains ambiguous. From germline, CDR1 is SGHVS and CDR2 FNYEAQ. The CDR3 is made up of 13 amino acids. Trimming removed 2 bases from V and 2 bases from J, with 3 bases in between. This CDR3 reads CASSLSTNEKLFF. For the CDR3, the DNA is TGTGCCAGCAGCTTAAGTACTAATGAAAAACTGTTTTTT.

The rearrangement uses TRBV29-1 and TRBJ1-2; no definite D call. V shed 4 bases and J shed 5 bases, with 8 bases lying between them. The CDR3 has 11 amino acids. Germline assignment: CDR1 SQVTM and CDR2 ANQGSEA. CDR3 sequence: CSVVSGYGYTF. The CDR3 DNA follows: TGCAGCGTTGTATCTGGATATGGCTACACCTTC.

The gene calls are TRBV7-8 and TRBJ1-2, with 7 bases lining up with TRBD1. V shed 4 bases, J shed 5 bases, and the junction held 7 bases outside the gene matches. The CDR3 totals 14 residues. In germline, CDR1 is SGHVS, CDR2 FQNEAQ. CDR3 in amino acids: CASSSQGFGYGYTF. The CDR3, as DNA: TGTGCCAGCAGCTCACAGGGGTTCGGGTATGGCTACACCTTC.

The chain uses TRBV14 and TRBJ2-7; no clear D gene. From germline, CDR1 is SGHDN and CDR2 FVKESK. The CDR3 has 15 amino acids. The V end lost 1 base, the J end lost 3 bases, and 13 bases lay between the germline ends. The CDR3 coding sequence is TGTGCCAGCAGCCAAGGTGGACGGAAAAACTACGAGCAGTACTTC. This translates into CASSQGGRKNYEQYF. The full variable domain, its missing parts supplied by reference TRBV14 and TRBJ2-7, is EAGVTQFPSHSVIEKGQTVTLRCDPISGHDNLYWYRRVMGKEIKFLLHFVKESKQDESGMPNNRFLAERTGGTYSTLKVQPAELEDSGVYFCASSQGGRKNYEQYFGPGTRLTVT.

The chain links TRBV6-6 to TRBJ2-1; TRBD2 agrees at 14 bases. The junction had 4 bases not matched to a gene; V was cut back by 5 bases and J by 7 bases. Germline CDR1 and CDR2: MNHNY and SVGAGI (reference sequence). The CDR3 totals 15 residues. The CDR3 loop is CASSKGLAGGNEQFF. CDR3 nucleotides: TGTGCCAGCAGTAAAGGACTAGCGGGAGGAAATGAGCAGTTCTTC.

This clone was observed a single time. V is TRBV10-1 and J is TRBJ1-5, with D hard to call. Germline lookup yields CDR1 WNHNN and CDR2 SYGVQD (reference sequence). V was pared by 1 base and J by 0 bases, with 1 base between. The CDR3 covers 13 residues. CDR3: CASSEYSNQPQHF. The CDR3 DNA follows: TGCGCCAGCAGTGAGTATAGCAATCAGCCCCAGCATTTT.

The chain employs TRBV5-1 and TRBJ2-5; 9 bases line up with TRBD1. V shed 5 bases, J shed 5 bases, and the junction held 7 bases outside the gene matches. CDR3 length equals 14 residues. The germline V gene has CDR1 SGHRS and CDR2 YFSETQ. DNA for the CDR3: TGCGCCAGCAGACGGGACAGGGTTGAGGAGACCCAGTACTTC. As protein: CASRRDRVEETQYF.

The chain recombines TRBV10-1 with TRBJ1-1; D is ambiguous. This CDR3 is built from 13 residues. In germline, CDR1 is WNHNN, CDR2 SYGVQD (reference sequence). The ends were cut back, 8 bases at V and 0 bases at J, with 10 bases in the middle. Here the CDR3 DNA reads TGCGCCAGCCGGGAGGGCATGAACACTGAAGCTTTCTTT. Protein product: CASREGMNTEAFF.